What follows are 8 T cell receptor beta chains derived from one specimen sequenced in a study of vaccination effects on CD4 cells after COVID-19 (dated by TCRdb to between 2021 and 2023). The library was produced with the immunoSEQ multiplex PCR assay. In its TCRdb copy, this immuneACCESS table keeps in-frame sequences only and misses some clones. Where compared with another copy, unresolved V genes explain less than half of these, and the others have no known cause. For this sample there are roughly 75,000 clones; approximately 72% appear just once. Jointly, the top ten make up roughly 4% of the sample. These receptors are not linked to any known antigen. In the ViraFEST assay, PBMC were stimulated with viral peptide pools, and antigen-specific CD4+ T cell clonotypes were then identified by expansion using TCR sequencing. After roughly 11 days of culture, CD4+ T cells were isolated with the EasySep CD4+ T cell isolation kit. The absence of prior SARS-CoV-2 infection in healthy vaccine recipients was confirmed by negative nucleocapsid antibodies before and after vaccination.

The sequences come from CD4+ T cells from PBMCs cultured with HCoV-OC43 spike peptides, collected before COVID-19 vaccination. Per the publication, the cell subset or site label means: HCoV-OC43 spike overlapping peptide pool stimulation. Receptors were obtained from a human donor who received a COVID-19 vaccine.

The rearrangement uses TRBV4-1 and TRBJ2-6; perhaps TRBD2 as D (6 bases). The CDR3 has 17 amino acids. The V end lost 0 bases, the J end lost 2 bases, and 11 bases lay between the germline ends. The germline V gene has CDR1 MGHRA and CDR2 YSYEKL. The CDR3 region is CASSQESRGAGANVLTF. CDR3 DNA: TGCGCCAGCAGCCAAGAATCGCGGGGTGCTGGGGCCAACGTCCTGACTTTC.

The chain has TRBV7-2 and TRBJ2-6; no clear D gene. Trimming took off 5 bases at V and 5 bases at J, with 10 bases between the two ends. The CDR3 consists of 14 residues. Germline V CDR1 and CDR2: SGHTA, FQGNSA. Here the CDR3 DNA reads TGTGCCAGCAGCCCCGATAGGTGGGCCAACGTCCTGACTTTC. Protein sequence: CASSPDRWANVLTF.

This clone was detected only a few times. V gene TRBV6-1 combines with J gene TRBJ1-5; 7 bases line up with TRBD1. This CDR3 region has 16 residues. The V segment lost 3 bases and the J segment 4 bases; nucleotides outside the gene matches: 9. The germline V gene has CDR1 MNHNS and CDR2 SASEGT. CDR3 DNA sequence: TGTGCCAGCAGTGAGGGGACAGTCCGAGGGAATCAGCCCCAGCATTTT. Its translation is CASSEGTVRGNQPQHF.

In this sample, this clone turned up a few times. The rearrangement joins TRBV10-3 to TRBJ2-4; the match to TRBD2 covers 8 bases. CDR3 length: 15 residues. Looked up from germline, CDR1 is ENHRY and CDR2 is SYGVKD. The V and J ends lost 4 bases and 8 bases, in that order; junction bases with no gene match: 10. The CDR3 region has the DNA TGTGCCATCAGTGCCCACGGGGGGGAGGGGGACATTCAGTACTTC. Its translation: CAISAHGGEGDIQYF.

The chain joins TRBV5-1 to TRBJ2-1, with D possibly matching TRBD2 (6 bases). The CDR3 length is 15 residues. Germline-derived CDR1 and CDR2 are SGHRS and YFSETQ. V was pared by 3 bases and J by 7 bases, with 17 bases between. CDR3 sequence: CASSSGTVSRNEQFF. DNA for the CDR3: TGCGCCAGCAGCTCCGGGACTGTATCAAGGAATGAGCAGTTCTTC.

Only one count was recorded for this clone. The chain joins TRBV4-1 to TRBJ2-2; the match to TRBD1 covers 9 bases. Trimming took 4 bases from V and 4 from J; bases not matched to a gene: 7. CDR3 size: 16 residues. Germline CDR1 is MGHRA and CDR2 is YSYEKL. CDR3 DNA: TGCGCCAGCAGCCCGGACAGGGGCTTGGGCACCGGGGAGCTGTTTTTT. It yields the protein CASSPDRGLGTGELFF.

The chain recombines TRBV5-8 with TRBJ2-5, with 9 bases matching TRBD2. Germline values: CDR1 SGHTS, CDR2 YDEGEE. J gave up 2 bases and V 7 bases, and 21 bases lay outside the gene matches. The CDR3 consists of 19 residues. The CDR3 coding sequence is TGTGCCAGCCCTATAGGTATAGCGGGGGTCCGGCCTATACAAGAGACCCAGTACTTC. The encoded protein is CASPIGIAGVRPIQETQYF.

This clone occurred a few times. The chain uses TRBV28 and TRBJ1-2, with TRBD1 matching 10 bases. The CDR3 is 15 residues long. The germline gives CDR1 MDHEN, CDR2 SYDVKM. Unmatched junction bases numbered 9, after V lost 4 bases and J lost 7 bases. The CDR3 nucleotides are TGTGCCAGCAGTTCCGAAGGGACAGGGGAGTCTGGCTACACCTTC. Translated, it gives CASSSEGTGESGYTF.